The 16 T cell receptor beta chains listed next were all sequenced from one sample in a study of human T cells and chemical hapten exposure. Noted time point: pre-sensitization, week 0. Treatment denoted: therapeutic diphenylcyclopropenone sensitization with weekly scalp DPC. TCRdb re-derived calls from the RACE reads in MiXCR, one entry per CDR3 protein. The sample shows 380,000 or so distinct CDR3 sequences, around 5% of them seen only once. Source: whole blood, taken in connection with sensitization to the hapten diphenylcyclopropenone (DPC). These receptors all come from a woman aged 18 to 35 with alopecia areata. Some clones in this sample may be carry-over from other donors' samples.

This clonotype was seen at least ten times. This chain uses TRBV13 with TRBJ1-1, with 8 positions matching TRBD1. V was pared by 4 bases and J by 4 bases, with 2 bases of the junction left unmatched. From germline, CDR1 is PRHDT and CDR2 FYEKMQ (reference sequence). CDR3 length equals 13 residues. CDR3: CASSYRGGTEAFF. DNA for the CDR3: TGTGCCAGCAGCTACAGGGGGGGCACTGAAGCTTTCTTT.

The chain links TRBV5-6 to TRBJ2-4; TRBD1 agrees at 9 bases. Germline CDR1 SGHDT, CDR2 YYEEEE. The CDR3 runs 16 residues. With 4 bases clipped from V and 7 bases from J, the junction kept 12 bases outside the gene matches. The CDR3 DNA follows: TGTGCCAGCAGCAGCAACAGGGGGCGCGGATTGAACATTCAGTACTTC. Its protein is CASSSNRGRGLNIQYF.

This clonotype has at least ten counts. The germline gene is not matched at one end of the junction; a read error may be the cause. The gene calls are TRBV6-2 or TRBV6-3 and TRBJ2-3; no firm D call. CDR3 size: 13 residues. CDR1 and CDR2 (germline): MNHEY, SVGEGT. The CDR3 loop reads CASSYSSLPRASF. The CDR3 region has the DNA TGTGCCAGCAGTTACTCTTCCTTACCACGGGCCTCTTTT.

This chain links TRBV4-1 with TRBJ2-3; D is possibly TRBD2 (6 bases). With 2 bases removed from V and 0 bases from J, the gap between germline ends came to 15 bases. The CDR3 length is 17 residues. Germline V gives CDR1 MGHRA, CDR2 YSYEKL. CDR3 in DNA: TGCGCCAGCAGCCAACAGTTTTTGGGGGGAAGCACAGATACGCAGTATTTT. This sequence encodes CASSQQFLGGSTDTQYF.

This clonotype has more than one count but fewer than ten. The chain recombines TRBV6-5 with TRBJ2-3; 7 bases fit TRBD2. The V and J ends lost 6 bases and 2 bases, in that order; junction bases with no gene match: 8. Germline V gives CDR1 MNHEY, CDR2 SVGAGI. CDR3 length: 15 amino acids. CDR3: CASSQSGDYTDTQYF. In DNA form, the CDR3 reads TGTGCCAGCAGCCAAAGCGGGGATTACACAGATACGCAGTATTTT.

This clonotype has at least ten counts. The chain links TRBV6-5 to TRBJ1-5, with TRBD1 identical over 8 bases. The CDR3 spans 15 residues. Germline loops: CDR1 MNHEY, CDR2 SVGAGI. The V gene end was trimmed by 6 bases and the J gene end by 6 bases; junction bases not matched to a gene: 10. In nucleotides, the CDR3 is TGTGCCAGCAGACCGCGGACAGGGATCGGTCAGCCCCAGCATTTT. Its translation: CASRPRTGIGQPQHF.

This clonotype has only a few counts. The rearrangement joins TRBV29-1 to TRBJ1-2; D not resolved. Per the germline V gene, CDR1 is SQVTM and CDR2 is ANQGSEA. V was pared by 0 bases and J by 3 bases, with 11 bases between. The CDR3 spans 14 residues. The CDR3 sequence is CSVEDGQDYYGYTF. Written as DNA, the CDR3 is TGCAGCGTTGAAGATGGGCAGGATTACTATGGCTACACCTTC.

The rearrangement joins TRBV12-3 or TRBV12-4 to TRBJ1-4; no reliable D call. The length of the CDR3 is 16 residues. V gave up 3 bases and J gave up 8 bases, with 19 bases separating them. This CDR3 is CASSFMPDPTQEKLFF. In DNA form, the CDR3 reads TGTGCCAGCAGTTTCATGCCGGACCCGACTCAAGAAAAACTGTTTTTT.

This clonotype was counted ten times or more. The genes are TRBV6-6 and TRBJ2-6; a weak D match, TRBD1 (5 bases). Germline values: CDR1 MNHNY, CDR2 SVGAGI (reference sequence). V was cut by 6 bases and J by 2 bases, with 5 bases left in between. The CDR3 is made up of 13 amino acids. The CDR3 DNA reads TGTGCCAGCAGGGGGCCTGGGGCCAACGTCCTGACTTTC. Encoded protein: CASRGPGANVLTF.

In its sample, this clonotype was seen a few times. The chain links TRBV12-3 or TRBV12-4 to TRBJ1-1, with D possibly TRBD1 on 5 matching bases. The CDR3 is 13 residues long. V was cut by 5 bases and J by 3 bases, with 10 bases left in between. CDR3 DNA sequence: TGTGCCAGCAGTCAGGGAGGTCACACTGAAGCTTTCTTT. Translating it yields CASSQGGHTEAFF.

This clonotype was found a few times. This chain links TRBV7-9 with TRBJ1-1, with a possible D match to TRBD1 (6 bases). Trimming stripped 4 bases from V and 8 bases from J, with 14 bases between. The germline gives CDR1 SEHNR, CDR2 FQNEAQ (reference sequence). The CDR3 loop spans 13 amino acids. The CDR3 sequence: CASSSGQRSEAFF. The CDR3 nucleotides read TGTGCCAGCAGCTCCGGACAGCGTAGCGAAGCTTTCTTT.

Many counts were recorded for this clonotype. This rearrangement joins TRBV27 to TRBJ2-3; D could derive from TRBD1 or TRBD2 (5 bases each). This CDR3 contains 15 residues. Trimming left V 5 bases short and J 2 bases short, with 14 bases between. The V gene's germline CDR1 is MNHEY and CDR2 SMNVEV (reference sequence). The CDR3: CASSGDVTSTDTQYF. The CDR3 DNA sequence: TGTGCCAGCAGTGGGGACGTTACCTCCACAGATACGCAGTATTTT.

In its sample, this clonotype was seen a few times. The CDR3 loop is CASSPREGAAPQYF. The CDR3 nucleotides read TGTGCCAGCAGCCCCCGGGAGGGGGCAGCTCCGCAGTATTTT. The rearrangement joins TRBV7-9 to TRBJ2-3; the D gene is possibly TRBD2 (8 bases). This CDR3 is 14 amino acids long. Germline assignment: CDR1 SEHNR and CDR2 FQNEAQ (reference sequence). Trimming removed 5 bases from V and 10 bases from J, with 19 bases in between.

The sample holds many counts of this clonotype. J is TRBJ2-3 and V is TRBV12-3 or TRBV12-4; 9 bases are shared with TRBD2. The V gene end was trimmed by 7 bases and the J gene end by 1 base; junction bases not matched to a gene: 9. The CDR3 runs 16 residues. The CDR3 spells CASTFGSGGGTDTQYF. The CDR3 nucleotides read TGTGCCAGCACTTTTGGTAGCGGGGGAGGCACAGATACGCAGTATTTT.

This clonotype was recorded at least ten times. The V call is TRBV5-1, the J call TRBJ1-6; D call uncertain. Looked up from germline, CDR1 is SGHRS and CDR2 is YFSETQ. The CDR3 covers 13 residues. Trimming left V 5 bases short and J 9 bases short, with 12 bases between. For the CDR3, the DNA is TGCGCCAGCAGTGTAGGGAGCGGTTCACCCCTCCACTTT. This encodes CASSVGSGSPLHF.

The sample holds a few counts of this clonotype. The genes are TRBV7-9 and TRBJ2-1; 9 nucleotides line up with TRBD2. Unmatched junction bases numbered 12, after V lost 5 bases and J lost 4 bases. CDR3 size: 17 residues. Germline lookup yields CDR1 SEHNR and CDR2 FQNEAQ (reference sequence). The DNA of the CDR3 is TGTGCCAGCAGCCCTACATCTAGCGGGGCCATGTACAATGAGCAGTTCTTC. Residues: CASSPTSSGAMYNEQFF.